This T cell receptor (beta chain) stems from a study of blood T cell repertoires in COVID-19. Here immunoSEQ multiplex PCR was the method, and the copy in TCRdb shows in-frame clones only, minus some. The sample includes about 150,000 clones, around 84% of them seen just once. Between the trimmed V and J ends, which lost 3 bases and 7 bases, there was a span of 7 bases. CDR1 SGHTA and CDR2 FQGNSA come from the germline V gene. This CDR3 has 12 amino acids. Material: peripheral blood. The TCR originated in a woman aged 60-75 years with COVID-19, enrolled during active disease. This chain joins TRBV7-2 and TRBJ1-5; the D is unclear. The CDR3 region is CASSLGEQPQHF. In nucleotides, the CDR3 is TGTGCCAGCAGCTTGGGAGAGCAGCCCCAGCATTTT.